This TCR beta chain originates from a study of a mutant IDH1 vaccine in newly diagnosed glioma. This sample's time point: week 35, safety follow-up. Each vaccine dose was 300 ug of mutant IDH1 20-mer peptide, with topical imiquimod. Trimming removed 6 bases at V and 0 bases at J, with 15 bases between. The CDR3 is made up of 15 amino acids. Per germline, CDR1 SGHRS and CDR2 YFSETQ. With respect to this clone: The target antigen is unknown.

Assay used: immunoSEQ multiplex PCR; TCRdb lists only in-frame clones, some missing. The data show roughly 40,000 clones, 65% to 90% seen once. The sample was PBMCs, taken from a glioma patient whose treatment included an IDH1 peptide vaccine. This receptor was identified in a woman in her 50s with glioma. The V gene is TRBV5-1, the J gene TRBJ2-5; D possibly corresponds to TRBD1 (5 bases). CDR3 protein: CASTLSGMYQETQYF. The CDR3 DNA is TGCGCCAGCACCTTATCAGGGATGTACCAAGAGACCCAGTACTTC.